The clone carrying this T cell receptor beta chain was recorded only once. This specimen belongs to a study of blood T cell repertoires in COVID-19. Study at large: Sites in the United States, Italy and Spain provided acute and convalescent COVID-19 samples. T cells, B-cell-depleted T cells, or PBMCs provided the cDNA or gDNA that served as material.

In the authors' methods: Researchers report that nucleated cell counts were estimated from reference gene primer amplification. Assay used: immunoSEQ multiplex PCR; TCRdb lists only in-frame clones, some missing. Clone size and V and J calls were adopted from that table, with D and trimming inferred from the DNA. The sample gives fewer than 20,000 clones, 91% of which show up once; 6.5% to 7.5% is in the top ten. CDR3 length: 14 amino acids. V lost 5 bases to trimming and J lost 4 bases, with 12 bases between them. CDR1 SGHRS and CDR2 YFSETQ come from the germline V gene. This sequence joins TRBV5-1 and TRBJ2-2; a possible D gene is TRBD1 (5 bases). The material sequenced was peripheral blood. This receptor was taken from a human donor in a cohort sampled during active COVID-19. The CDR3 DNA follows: TGCGCCAGCAGAAGGGGAATCGGCACCGGGGAGCTGTTTTTT. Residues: CASRRGIGTGELFF.